The clone carrying this T cell receptor beta chain showed up just a few times. V was shortened by 3 bases and J by 7 bases, with 15 bases between the two germline ends. Germline V gene sequence: CDR1 SNHLY, CDR2 FYNNEI. This CDR3 contains 15 residues. Chemo-refractory metastatic non-small-cell lung cancer patients underwent focal radiation alongside CTLA-4 blockade with ipilimumab. The data belong to a study of radiotherapy plus CTLA-4 blockade in lung cancer. TCRdb keeps only in-frame clones here, not all; method: immunoSEQ multiplex PCR. The sample has around 42,000 clones, roughly 59% seen once. This TCR derives from a human donor with non-small cell lung cancer who had a partial response to radiotherapy plus ipilimumab. The chain combines TRBV2 with TRBJ1-4, with a weak D call TRBD1 (6 bases). The sequencing here drew on peripheral blood, taken from a patient treated with radiotherapy plus ipilimumab. In DNA, the CDR3 is TGTGCCAGCAGTGAGAGACAGGCGGCAGGTGAAAAACTGTTTTTT. The encoded protein is CASSERQAAGEKLFF.